Each of the 22 T cell receptor beta chains below was sequenced from the same sample in a study. Cells sorted as Tregs were CD4+, CD25+ and CD127-/low. MiXCR was run by TCRdb on the 5' RACE reads, yielding one entry per CDR3 protein. This sample carries 5,500 to 8,000 distinct CDR3 sequences, roughly 73% of them seen once, and the ten largest clones take under 6%. The source material was tumor-infiltrating Tregs sorted from the breast tumor. All receptors come from a female donor with breast cancer.

V gene TRBV6-4 combines with J gene TRBJ2-3; 8 bases map to TRBD2. V shed 8 bases and J 3 bases; nucleotides not matched to a gene: 13. Germline V lookup: CDR1 MRHNA, CDR2 SNTAGT. CDR3 length equals 16 residues. The CDR3 sequence is CASFHRQRERTDTQYF. For the CDR3, the DNA is TGTGCCAGCTTCCACCGGCAGCGGGAGAGAACAGATACGCAGTATTTT.

This clonotype was found a few times. V and J are TRBV6-5 and TRBJ2-7; the match to TRBD1 covers 9 bases. Germline V lookup: CDR1 MNHEY, CDR2 SVGAGI. With V trimmed by 6 bases and J by 2 bases, 8 bases remained unmatched. This CDR3 is built from 15 residues. CDR3 protein: CASSLKQGATYEQYF. In DNA form, the CDR3 reads TGTGCCAGCAGCCTAAAACAGGGGGCTACCTACGAGCAGTACTTC.

This clonotype was seen only a few times. This sequence joins TRBV7-6 and TRBJ2-1; D ambiguous. CDR3 size: 14 residues. CDR1 is SGHVS and CDR2 is FNYEAQ in the germline V gene. Trimming removed 0 bases from V and 3 bases from J, with 6 bases in between. The DNA of the CDR3 is TGTGCCAGCAGCTTAGCAGGGTTCTACAATGAGCAGTTCTTC. Translation: CASSLAGFYNEQFF. Combining the CDR3 with reference TRBV7-6 and TRBJ2-1 gives the whole variable domain GAGVSQSPRYKVTKRGQDVALRCDPISGHVSLYWYRQALGQGPEFLTYFNYEAQQDKSGLPNDRFSAERPEGSISTLTIQRTEQRDSAMYRCASSLAGFYNEQFFGPGTRLTVL.

The rearrangement joins TRBV29-1 to TRBJ2-5; maybe TRBD2 (6 bases). Between the trimmed V and J ends, which lost 4 bases and 9 bases, there was a span of 9 bases. CDR3 length equals 10 residues. Germline-derived CDR1 and CDR2 are SQVTM and ANQGSEA. As DNA, the CDR3 is TGCAGCGTTGTGTGGGGGGCCCAGTACTTC. It codes for CSVVWGAQYF.

The genes are TRBV12-3 or TRBV12-4 and TRBJ1-5, with 12 bases aligning to TRBD1. V shed 3 bases and J 6 bases; nucleotides not matched to a gene: 3. The CDR3 is 15 amino acids. The DNA of the CDR3 is TGTGCCAGCAGTTTGGGACAGGGGGCAGGTCAGCCCCAGCATTTT. It translates to CASSLGQGAGQPQHF.

The rearrangement links TRBV5-1 to TRBJ2-7; a weak D match, TRBD2 (6 bases). The CDR3 extends over 13 amino acids. CDR1 and CDR2 from the germline V gene are SGHRS and YFSETQ. The V end was cut by 2 bases, the J end by 4 bases, with 10 bases between. The CDR3 DNA reads as TGCGCCAGCAGCTTAGAGGGAGGATACGAGCAGTACTTC. It translates to CASSLEGGYEQYF.

The chain is built from TRBV4-1 and TRBJ2-3; 10 bases agree with TRBD1. V dropped 0 bases and J dropped 0; count of bases not matched to a gene: 9. There are 19 residues in the CDR3. Germline values: CDR1 MGHRA, CDR2 YSYEKL. The CDR3 protein is CASSQDWTGGASSTDTQYF. The CDR3 region has the DNA TGCGCCAGCAGCCAAGATTGGACAGGGGGGGCCTCTAGCACAGATACGCAGTATTTT.

The genes are TRBV6-5 and TRBJ2-7; 7 bases match TRBD1. The germline V gene has CDR1 MNHEY and CDR2 SVGAGI. V lost 2 bases to trimming and J lost 3 bases; unmatched junction nucleotides: 1. The CDR3 is 13 amino acids. The CDR3 reads CASSYRQGYEQYF. The CDR3 DNA follows: TGTGCCAGCAGTTACCGACAGGGCTACGAGCAGTACTTC.

The chain links TRBV7-9 to TRBJ1-2, with D hard to call. The CDR3 is made up of 14 amino acids. Trimming removed 3 bases at V and 0 bases at J, with 8 bases between. The germline V gene encodes CDR1 SEHNR and CDR2 FQNEAQ (reference sequence). Here the CDR3 DNA reads TGTGCCAGCAGCTTCGACACGGCTAACTATGGCTACACCTTC. It codes for CASSFDTANYGYTF. Drawing the rest from reference TRBV7-9 and TRBJ1-2, the complete variable domain is DTGVSQNPRHKITKRGQNVTFRCDPISEHNRLYWYRQTLGQGPEFLTYFQNEAQLEKSRLLSDRFSAERPKGSFSTLEIQRTEQGDSAMYLCASSFDTANYGYTFGSGTRLTVV.

The chain employs TRBV29-1 and TRBJ2-5; 9 bases map to TRBD2. V lost 6 bases to trimming and J lost 4 bases; unmatched junction nucleotides: 3. Germline V lookup: CDR1 SQVTM, CDR2 ANQGSEA. The CDR3 covers 12 residues. The CDR3 protein is CSVETSGETQYF. DNA for the CDR3: TGCAGCGTCGAGACTAGCGGAGAGACCCAGTACTTC.

The chain carries TRBV20-1 and TRBJ1-1; D may be TRBD1 (5 bases). The CDR3 runs to 14 residues. The V end was cut by 0 bases, the J end by 7 bases, with 15 bases between. The V gene's germline CDR1 is DFQATT and CDR2 SNEGSKA (reference sequence). As DNA, the CDR3 is TGCAGTGCTAGAGATACCCAGGGTGGGGGTGAAGCTTTCTTT. Its protein is CSARDTQGGGEAFF.

This clonotype was found a few times. J is TRBJ2-3 and V is TRBV20-1, with 8 nucleotides matching TRBD1. The CDR3 is 16 residues long. Germline V gene lookup returns CDR1 DFQATT and CDR2 SNEGSKA (reference sequence). Losses at the gene ends were 0 bases for V and 2 bases for J; bases not matched to a gene: 7. The CDR3 DNA is TGCAGTGCTAGAGATTTACAGGGGGGACCCACAGATACGCAGTATTTT. Encoded protein: CSARDLQGGPTDTQYF.

This clonotype was counted only a few times. This rearrangement joins TRBV7-2 to TRBJ1-6; D might be TRBD1 (5 bases). The CDR3 sequence is 13 residues long. Germline V gene lookup returns CDR1 SGHTA and CDR2 FQGNSA. V lost 5 bases to trimming and J lost 9 bases, with 11 bases between them. The CDR3 sequence is CASSQPTGSPLHF. Here the CDR3 DNA reads TGTGCCAGCAGCCAACCTACAGGTTCACCCCTCCACTTT.

CDR3 protein: CASSYSRLAGDVDTQYF. For the CDR3, the DNA is TGTGCCAGCAGTTACTCGAGGCTAGCGGGAGACGTAGACACGCAGTATTTT. The chain employs TRBV6-5 and TRBJ2-3, with 10 bases identical to TRBD2. The germline gives CDR1 MNHEY, CDR2 SVGAGI. J lost 9 bases, V lost 0 bases, and 12 bases had no gene match. CDR3 size: 17 residues.

The V and J genes are TRBV11-3 and TRBJ2-1; 10 bases align to TRBD1. Germline V gene lookup returns CDR1 SGHNT and CDR2 YENEEA. V was clipped by 5 bases and J by 7 bases; unmatched bases: 8. This CDR3 is 15 amino acids long. CDR3 sequence: CASSLGQGDTNEQFF. The DNA of the CDR3 is TGTGCCAGCAGCCTTGGACAGGGGGACACGAATGAGCAGTTCTTC. The entire variable domain, with the rest obtained from reference TRBV11-3 and TRBJ2-1, is as follows: EAGVVQSPRYKIIEKKQPVAFWCNPISGHNTLYWYLQNLGQGPELLIRYENEEAVDDSQLPKDRFSAERLKGVDSTLKIQPAELGDSAVYLCASSLGQGDTNEQFFGPGTRLTVL.

A remark on this clonotype: The germline gene is not matched at one end of the junction; a read error may be the cause. This chain links TRBV5-4 with TRBJ2-3; 10 bases agree with TRBD2. From germline, CDR1 is SGHNT and CDR2 YYREEE (reference sequence). CDR3 size: 15 residues. The CDR3 loop reads CASSLQAGGPNTQYF. As DNA, the CDR3 is TGTGCCAGCAGCCTGCAAGCGGGGGGGCCGAATACTCAGTATTTT.

This chain connects TRBV29-1 to TRBJ2-7; TRBD2 is a possible D gene (7 bases). Germline values: CDR1 SQVTM, CDR2 ANQGSEA. The ends were cut back, 4 bases at V and 0 bases at J, with 10 bases in the middle. The CDR3 length is 13 residues. The CDR3 sequence is CSVAAGASYEQYF. CDR3 bases: TGCAGCGTTGCTGCGGGGGCCTCCTACGAGCAGTACTTC.

The chain combines TRBV20-1 with TRBJ2-3; 7 positions match TRBD1. V was clipped by 7 bases and J by 1 base; unmatched bases: 8. Germline V lookup: CDR1 DFQATT, CDR2 SNEGSKA (reference sequence). The CDR3 is 14 residues long. The CDR3 bases are TGCAGTGTTGAGGGGGCGGGCCGCACAGATACGCAGTATTTT. Amino acid sequence: CSVEGAGRTDTQYF.

The chain is built from TRBV20-1 and TRBJ1-2, with D possibly TRBD1 on 5 matching bases. The CDR3 loop spans 12 amino acids. V was shortened by 6 bases and J by 8 bases, with 16 bases between the two germline ends. Per germline, CDR1 DFQATT and CDR2 SNEGSKA (reference sequence). In DNA form, the CDR3 reads TGCAGTGCAGCCCCAGGGACGAGGGGCTACACCTTC. Translating gives CSAAPGTRGYTF.

This chain links TRBV7-6 with TRBJ2-7; 12 bases are a match to TRBD2. CDR3 length: 19 residues. V dropped 1 base and J dropped 2; count of bases not matched to a gene: 12. Germline values: CDR1 SGHVS, CDR2 FNYEAQ. The CDR3: CASSLGAGLAGTLTYEQYF. The CDR3 DNA reads TGTGCCAGCAGCTTAGGTGCCGGACTAGCGGGAACCCTCACCTACGAGCAGTACTTC.

Concerning this clonotype: At one of its ends the junction is not consistent with the germline gene, which may arise from a read error. The chain combines TRBV7-7 with TRBJ2-2; a weak D match, TRBD2 (6 bases). The CDR3 spans 14 residues. Germline-derived CDR1 and CDR2 are SSHAT and FNYEAQ (reference sequence). Here the CDR3 reads CASSLPPGAGELFF. Here the CDR3 DNA reads TGTGCTAGCAGCCTACCCCCGGGGGCCGGGGAGCTGTTTTTT.

This clonotype was observed a single time. The chain combines TRBV2 with TRBJ1-5, with a weak D call TRBD1 (6 bases). Germline V gives CDR1 SNHLY, CDR2 FYNNEI. This CDR3 comprises 12 residues. Trimming left V 9 bases short and J 1 base short, with 7 bases between. The CDR3 sequence: CASGTSNQPQHF. In nucleotides, the CDR3 is TGTGCCAGTGGGACAAGCAATCAGCCCCAGCATTTT.